This is a list of T cell receptor beta chains from one sample in a study of cytomegalovirus exposure and HLA in healthy donors. Libraries were prepared by immunoSEQ multiplex PCR; TCRdb keeps only in-frame clonotypes and omits some of them. The profile shows around 150,000 clones, 70% to 80% of them singletons. The sequenced sample consisted of PBMCs. Receptors were obtained from a man younger than 45 in good health and CMV-seronegative. CDR3s include the opening cysteine and the closing phenylalanine or tryptophan. Each record gives: J gene, V gene, clone size, D gene, CDR3 DNA, CDR3 protein. The D gene is left open where the match is weak. Size tells how often a clone was seen (once, few, many) or the class of an expanded clone, and some rows leave it out.

j_call: TRBJ2-7
v_call: TRBV5-1
clone_size: -
d_call: -
cdr3_nt: TGCGCCAGCAGCTCACAGGATGGCTACGAGCAGTACTTC
cdr3_aa: CASSSQDGYEQYF

j_call: TRBJ1-4
v_call: TRBV30
clone_size: -
d_call: -
cdr3_nt: TGTGCCTGGAGTCGGTCCGGTAATGAAAAACTGTTTTTT
cdr3_aa: CAWSRSGNEKLFF

j_call: TRBJ2-7
v_call: TRBV7-9
clone_size: -
d_call: TRBD2
cdr3_nt: TGTGCCAGCAACCCTAGCGGGTCCCCTAACGAGCAGTACTTC
cdr3_aa: CASNPSGSPNEQYF

j_call: TRBJ1-3
v_call: TRBV5-1
clone_size: -
d_call: -
cdr3_nt: TGCGCCAGCAGCTCCACCGGGGGTTCCTCTGGAAACACCATATATTTT
cdr3_aa: CASSSTGGSSGNTIYF

j_call: TRBJ1-3
v_call: TRBV28
clone_size: -
d_call: TRBD1
cdr3_nt: TGTGCCAGCAGTTTATACGCGGGGGGAGGGGACAGTGGAAACACCATATATTTT
cdr3_aa: CASSLYAGGGDSGNTIYF

j_call: TRBJ2-2
v_call: TRBV7-9
clone_size: -
d_call: TRBD2
cdr3_nt: TGTGCCAGCAGCTCTGGACTAGCGGGAGTCGGGGAGCTGTTTTTT
cdr3_aa: CASSSGLAGVGELFF

j_call: TRBJ2-1
v_call: TRBV4-1
clone_size: -
d_call: TRBD2
cdr3_nt: TGCGCCAGCAGCCAGGGGACTAGTAGGCCTGAGCAGTTCTTC
cdr3_aa: CASSQGTSRPEQFF

j_call: TRBJ2-7
v_call: TRBV4-2
clone_size: -
d_call: TRBD2
cdr3_nt: TGTGCCAGCAGCCTCCGGTTACTAGCGGGAGTAGCCCAAACCTACGAGCAGTACTTC
cdr3_aa: CASSLRLLAGVAQTYEQYF

j_call: TRBJ1-1
v_call: TRBV13
clone_size: once
d_call: -
cdr3_nt: TGTGCCAGCAGCTTAGGACAGGGCACTGAAGCTTTCTTT
cdr3_aa: CASSLGQGTEAFF

j_call: TRBJ2-3
v_call: TRBV18
clone_size: -
d_call: -
cdr3_nt: TGTGCCAGCTCACGTTGGGCCAGGACAGATACGCAGTATTTT
cdr3_aa: CASSRWARTDTQYF

j_call: TRBJ2-5
v_call: TRBV4-1
clone_size: -
d_call: -
cdr3_nt: TGCGCCAGCAGCCAAGATTGGACGGGTATAGAGGGAAGGGCCCAGTACTTC
cdr3_aa: CASSQDWTGIEGRAQYF

j_call: TRBJ2-3
v_call: TRBV6-5
clone_size: -
d_call: -
cdr3_nt: TGTGCCAGCAGTGGGAAGGGGGTTCGGGCAGATACGCAGTATTTT
cdr3_aa: CASSGKGVRADTQYF

j_call: TRBJ1-5
v_call: TRBV5-1
clone_size: -
d_call: TRBD1
cdr3_nt: TGCGCCAGCAGCACAGGGACAGGGAGCAATCAGCCCCAGCATTTT
cdr3_aa: CASSTGTGSNQPQHF